This T cell receptor beta chain appears in the sequencing data of a study of T cell repertoires in cytomegalovirus infection. Study details: The study used recently identified HLA-C-restricted and well-studied HLA-B-restricted CMV epitopes.

With regard to this clonotype: Its specificity is unknown.

MiXCR was run by TCRdb on the reads, yielding one entry per CDR3 protein. The sample lists fewer than 850,000 distinct CDR3 sequences, about 29% occurring once. Study results and caveats: There were HLA-C-restricted CMV-specific TCR beta clonotypes dominating the ex vivo response.

Per germline, CDR1 SGHKS and CDR2 YYEKEE (reference sequence). This CDR3 is built from 14 residues. The germline V and J ends were trimmed by 4 bases and 3 bases, with 13 bases remaining between them. The TCR was taken from a human donor in good health (CMV status not recorded). Some clones in this sample may be carry-over from other donors' samples. The chain recombines TRBV5-5 with TRBJ2-5; unclear D gene. Here the sequenced sample was cultured CD8+ T cells from PBMCs, taken from culture after CMV antigen stimulation. CDR3 DNA sequence: TGTGCCAGCAGCCAAAGTGGGCTGGAAGAGACCCAGTACTTC. It translates to CASSQSGLEETQYF. Based on the CDR3 plus reference TRBV5-5 and TRBJ2-5, the full variable domain is DAGVTQSPTHLIKTRGQQVTLRCSPISGHKSVSWYQQVLGQGPQFIFQYYEKEERGRGNFPDRFSARQFPNYSSELNVNALLLGDSALYLCASSQSGLEETQYFGPGTRLLVL.